This T cell receptor beta chain is from a study of chemoradiotherapy in HPV16-positive cancers. Measured with immunoSEQ multiplex PCR; TCRdb has only the in-frame clones, and not every one. The sample consists of 65,000 to 80,000 clones, about 88% of them appearing once. This CDR3 contains 15 residues. Germline CDR1 GTSNPN, CDR2 SVGIG (reference sequence). V was cut by 3 bases and J by 10 bases, with 21 bases left in between. The chain uses TRBV30 and TRBJ1-4; TRBD1 is a possible D gene (6 bases). The material was blood, obtained from a patient who underwent chemoradiotherapy. This receptor was obtained from a human donor with HPV-associated anogenital cancer. The CDR3 bases are TGTGCCTGGAGGGGAACCGGGACAACTCTAGGAAAACTGTTTTTT. Protein product: CAWRGTGTTLGKLFF.